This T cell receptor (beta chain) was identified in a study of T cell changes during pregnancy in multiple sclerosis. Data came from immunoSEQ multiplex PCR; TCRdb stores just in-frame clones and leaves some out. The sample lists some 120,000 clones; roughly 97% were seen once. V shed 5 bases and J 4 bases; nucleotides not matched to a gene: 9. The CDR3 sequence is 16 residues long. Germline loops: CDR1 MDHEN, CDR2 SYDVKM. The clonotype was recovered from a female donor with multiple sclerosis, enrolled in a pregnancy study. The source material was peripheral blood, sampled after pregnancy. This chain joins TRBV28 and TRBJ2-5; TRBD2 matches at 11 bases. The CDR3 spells CASSTIGLAGGETQYF. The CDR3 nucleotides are TGTGCCAGCAGTACTATCGGGCTAGCGGGAGGAGAGACCCAGTACTTC.